This T cell receptor beta chain was captured in a study of T cell responses to AZD1222 COVID-19 vaccine (dated by TCRdb to the early 2020s). As for the study more broadly: Because spike-specific TCR depth and breadth did not differ between the two schedules, AZD1222 recipients who got a second dose at roughly 4 weeks were pooled with those who got a second dose at roughly 12 weeks. TCR sequencing was performed for roughly 250 trial participants, of whom 200 to 220 were given two doses of AZD1222 and 26 were given two doses of MenACWY control vaccine. Trial participants were enrolled by age into 18-55, 56-69 and 70-plus year subgroups, with roughly 160, 29 and 62 TCR-sequenced participants respectively. Study-wide findings and limitations: Participants were mostly white British and included more females than males, and it was suggested by the authors that clonal diversity may have been underestimated. Because no day 14 peak-response samples were available, the repertoires could be characterized only after the peak T cell response. In the small 56-69-year group, the increase in depth fell short of significance, most likely because of low power. Epitopes outside the regions mutated in the B.1.351 and B.1.1.7 variants were reportedly recognized by nearly half of the unique spike-specific TCRs. CD4 TCRs associated with the vaccine covered the entire spike protein, and the dominant responses were in regions 160-218 and 743-854. After two AZD1222 doses, both the breadth and the depth of spike-specific TCRs were significantly higher than at day 0 and than in MenACWY recipients. Conclusions about previously exposed vaccinees are limited, since just 5 or 6 AZD1222 recipients were seropositive for SARS-CoV-2 at baseline.

In the case of this clone: Its antigen remains unidentified. Per-base qualities were not stored, and no clone one base away is much larger.

The CDR3 regions of human TCRbeta chains were analyzed by immunosequencing. On the study's bioinformatics: Repertoire TCRs were matched against a reference library of SARS-CoV-2-specific TCRs generated with the MIRA antigen-specificity platform. Breadth was defined as the fraction of unique TCRs that were SARS-CoV-2-associated. Depth was defined as the fraction of total T cells that were SARS-CoV-2-associated. Using the MIRA data, each spike-specific TCR was assigned both to the spike region to which the TCR was reactive and to a CD4 or CD8 class. Log10-transformed breadth and depth values were compared by one-way ANOVA with Sidak's multiple comparisons tests. TCRdb's version of the immuneACCESS table is confined to in-frame rearrangements and falls short of the full clone set. An unresolved V gene accounts for under half of the shortfall where checked; the remainder is of unknown origin. That table is the source of V, J and clone size, and D and trimming were worked out from the DNA. Counted in this sample were under 40,000 clones; roughly 89% of them appeared once. The ten top clones hold roughly 7% of the sample.

The intended sense of this specimen's time point label: baseline before first vaccination. Vaccinee samples were obtained from the UK trials COV001 and COV002, which included a single-blind randomized controlled phase 2/3 trial of AZD1222 (ChAdOx1 nCoV-19) in healthy adults. Trial participant PBMC samples were collected at day 0 and day 28 after the second dose for TCRbeta chain sequencing. Specimen: peripheral blood, collected on day 0 of AZD1222 vaccination. This clonotype was sampled from an adult in good health.

The CDR3 protein is CASSTGNTEAFF. The DNA sequence reads TGCGCCAGCAGTACGGGGAACACTGAAGCTTTCTTT. The chain joins TRBV5-1 to TRBJ1-1; the D gene assignment is ambiguous. The germline ends are 6 bases apart after V is trimmed by 5 bases and J by 1 base. Reading from cysteine to phenylalanine, the CDR3 counts 12 amino acids. Of all the DNA, just the CDR3 is kept, 36 bases in frame from base 1. CDR1 SGHRS and CDR2 YFSETQ were looked up in the germline V gene.